This T cell receptor beta chain derives from a study of cytomegalovirus exposure and HLA in healthy donors. General study points: Rarity held for most TCR sequences, but there were some public TCRs that occurred in many donors.

Looked up from germline, CDR1 is GTSNPN and CDR2 is SVGIG (reference sequence). The V end lost 4 bases, the J end lost 1 base, and 8 bases lay between the germline ends. There are 13 residues in the CDR3. Points on this clone: Its antigen is still unknown.

Primers included in the PCR were 60 Vbeta and 13 Jbeta primers. The assay was immunoSEQ multiplex PCR, and TCRdb's table has in-frame clones only and misses some. Of 98,000 or so clones listed, approximately 80% are singletons. This TCR derives from a woman under 30 in good health and CMV-seropositive. The J gene is TRBJ1-5, the V gene TRBV30, with D possibly TRBD1 on 5 matching bases. The sequenced sample consisted of PBMCs. The DNA of the CDR3 is TGTGCCTGGAATGGGGCCAGCAATCAGCCCCAGCATTTT. It specifies CAWNGASNQPQHF.